This T cell receptor (beta chain) was recovered during a study of blood T cell repertoires in COVID-19. Germline lookup yields CDR1 SGHTA and CDR2 FQGTGA. The V and J ends lost 5 bases and 8 bases respectively, with 13 bases between them. This CDR3 is 13 amino acids long. Source study methods: Amplification with reference gene primers provided the estimates of nucleated cell counts. Sequencing was performed with immunoSEQ multiplex PCR; in TCRdb, only in-frame clones are kept and a portion is missing. V and J calls and clone size are copied from that table; D and trimming were computed from the DNA. The repertoire holds roughly 220,000 clones, around four fifths seen once, with 5% to 6.5% in the top ten.

This sequence joins TRBV7-3 and TRBJ1-5; possible D gene TRBD1, 6 bases. Sequenced material: peripheral blood. This sequence originates from a woman aged 55-70 years who had recovered from COVID-19. The CDR3 region is CASSPQQGEPQHF. The CDR3 DNA reads TGTGCCAGCAGCCCGCAACAGGGCGAGCCCCAGCATTTT. The full variable domain, completed using reference TRBV7-3 and TRBJ1-5, is GAGVSQTPSNKVTEKGKYVELRCDPISGHTALYWYRQSLGQGPEFLIYFQGTGAADDSGLPNDRFFAVRPEGSVSTLKIQRTERGDSAVYLCASSPQQGEPQHFGDGTRLSIL.